This entry lists 28 T cell receptor beta chains sequenced from one sample in a study of T cells in Graves' hyperthyroidism and ophthalmopathy (dated by TCRdb to between 2018 and 2020). The method behind the library was multiplex PCR. The listed sequencing device is Illumina HiSeq 2000. The TCR beta CDR3 regions were amplified from the RNA transcripts. The first round of RT-PCR for the TCR CDR3 was performed with the HTBI primer set and the Qiagen OneStep RT-PCR kit. The public reads were quality trimmed at Q25 with fastp and then assembled into clones with MiXCR by TCRdb, keeping productive beta chains. Under each unique CDR3 protein, matching rows form one entry showing the most common genes and DNA. This sample comprises around 420,000 distinct CDR3 sequences, around 14% of them detected only once. The ten largest make up just under 8% of the sample. Sequencing was carried out using blood. The receptors stem from a young woman with Graves' hyperthyroidism.

This clonotype was counted ten times or more. The chain is built from TRBV12-3 or TRBV12-4 and TRBJ2-2; D gene ambiguous. Trimming took off 7 bases at V and 4 bases at J, with 13 bases between the two ends. This CDR3 has 14 residues. The CDR3 sequence is CASTPVGVTGELFF. The CDR3 DNA sequence: TGTGCCAGCACCCCCGTCGGCGTCACCGGGGAGCTGTTTTTT.

This clonotype was found many times. V and J are TRBV10-3 and TRBJ2-1; a weak D match, TRBD2 (7 bases). V was pared by 7 bases and J by 10 bases, with 11 bases between. This CDR3 region has 11 residues. Germline lookup yields CDR1 ENHRY and CDR2 SYGVKD. The DNA of the CDR3 is TGTGCCATCAAAGGCGGGGGCGAGCAGTTCTTC. Translated, it gives CAIKGGGEQFF.

V gene TRBV13 combines with J gene TRBJ2-7; 13 bases fit TRBD2. The CDR3 extends over 16 amino acids. V trimming: 5 bases; J trimming: 2 bases; junction bases outside the gene matches: 6. Germline V CDR1 and CDR2: PRHDT, FYEKMQ (reference sequence). The CDR3 here is CASSNGLAGVTYEQYF. The CDR3 DNA follows: TGTGCCAGCAGCAACGGACTAGCGGGAGTCACCTACGAGCAGTACTTC.

This clonotype was detected ten times or more. The chain carries TRBV28 and TRBJ2-7; TRBD1 agrees at 9 bases. Unmatched junction bases numbered 7, after V lost 7 bases and J lost 0 bases. There are 15 residues in the CDR3. CDR1 is MDHEN, CDR2 SYDVKM, per germline. The CDR3 sequence is CASTLGQGRSYEQYF. DNA for the CDR3: TGTGCCAGCACTTTGGGACAGGGACGCTCCTACGAGCAGTACTTC.

A word on this clonotype: This sequence may be a read error, since a much larger clone differs from it by one base. The chain employs TRBV6-2 or TRBV6-3 and TRBJ1-2, with D tentatively TRBD1 (5 bases). Germline CDR1 MNHEY, CDR2 SVGEGT. V lost 8 bases and J 4 bases, leaving 14 bases between the germline ends. This CDR3 spans 13 amino acids. The CDR3 DNA follows: TGTGCCAGCGGTTCGGGCAGGGTCTATGGCTACACCTTC. Encoded protein: CASGSGRVYGYTF.

Ten or more counts support this clonotype. This chain connects TRBV18 to TRBJ2-1; 14 nucleotides agree with TRBD2. Per germline, CDR1 KGHSH and CDR2 LQKENI. Trimming cost V 6 bases and J 8 bases; bases outside gene matches: 6. This CDR3 comprises 15 residues. CDR3 region: CASSQGLAGEHEQFF. The CDR3 coding sequence is TGTGCCAGCTCTCAGGGACTAGCGGGAGAGCATGAGCAGTTCTTC.

This clonotype was recorded only once. The junction shows a germline mismatch at one end, possibly a read error. The chain's CDR3 is CANSPGAGSGYTF. The CDR3 region has the DNA TGTGCCAACTCACCAGGGGCAGGGAGTGGCTACACCTTC. The gene calls are TRBV18 and TRBJ1-2; possible D gene TRBD1, 6 bases. CDR1 is KGHSH, CDR2 LQKENI, per germline. CDR3 size: 13 residues.

The J gene is TRBJ2-1, the V gene TRBV6-1; D not certain. Germline CDR1 reads MNHNS; CDR2 reads SASEGT. This CDR3 comprises 11 residues. The V gene lost 7 bases and the J gene lost 9 bases, with 10 bases spanning the gap. The CDR3 sequence is CASTLGSEQFF. The CDR3 region has the DNA TGTGCCAGCACCCTGGGTAGTGAGCAGTTCTTC.

This clonotype has at least ten counts. The chain uses TRBV20-1 and TRBJ1-6, with 7 bases fitting TRBD1. The CDR3 totals 18 residues. Germline V gives CDR1 DFQATT, CDR2 SNEGSKA (reference sequence). V lost 0 bases, J lost 9 bases, and 17 bases stayed unmatched. CDR3: CSARDREGAARVGSPLHF. For the CDR3, the DNA is TGCAGTGCTAGAGATCGGGAGGGGGCGGCCAGGGTTGGTTCACCCCTCCACTTT.

This clonotype was found many times. The V and J genes are TRBV28 and TRBJ2-7; D gene ambiguous. V was pared by 2 bases and J by 0 bases, with 14 bases between. Germline lookup yields CDR1 MDHEN and CDR2 SYDVKM. The CDR3 totals 16 residues. In DNA, the CDR3 is TGTGCCAGCAGTTTACATCGTGTTCAGGTCTCCTACGAGCAGTACTTC. This translates into CASSLHRVQVSYEQYF.

Many counts were recorded for this clonotype. The J gene is TRBJ1-5, the V gene TRBV28; D gene uncertain. Per germline, CDR1 MDHEN and CDR2 SYDVKM. The CDR3 consists of 15 residues. Trimming removed 7 bases at V and 3 bases at J, with 16 bases between. The CDR3: CASTPDSRANQPQHF. The CDR3 DNA follows: TGTGCCAGCACTCCCGATAGTCGGGCCAATCAGCCCCAGCATTTT.

This clonotype was recorded at least ten times. The DNA for the CDR3 is TGTGCCAGCAGTCCCACTAACTATGGCTACACCTTC. Encoded protein: CASSPTNYGYTF. The chain couples TRBV28 to TRBJ1-2; D ambiguous. The CDR3 runs 12 residues. Per the germline V gene, CDR1 is MDHEN and CDR2 is SYDVKM. V lost 5 bases and J 0 bases, leaving 4 bases between the germline ends.

In its sample, this clonotype was seen many times. This chain uses TRBV24-1 with TRBJ1-1; D is undetermined. CDR1 KGHDR and CDR2 SFDVKD come from the germline V gene. Trimming took off 7 bases at V and 1 base at J, with 9 bases between the two ends. The CDR3 spans 13 residues. In DNA form, the CDR3 reads TGTGCCACCAGGGGCAGTGGGAACACTGAAGCTTTCTTT. As protein: CATRGSGNTEAFF.

The table lists this clonotype with many counts. The J gene is TRBJ2-5, the V gene TRBV7-9; 11 nucleotides line up with TRBD2. V lost 4 bases and J lost 5; bases outside the gene matches: 6. The CDR3 contains 15 residues. The germline CDR1 and CDR2 sequences are SEHNR and FQNEAQ (reference sequence). The CDR3 nucleotides are TGTGCCAGCAGCTCGGGACTAGCGGTGGGGGAGACCCAGTACTTC. The encoded protein is CASSSGLAVGETQYF.

This clonotype came up many times. The chain combines TRBV15 with TRBJ2-5; 7 nucleotides align to TRBD1. The V segment lost 1 base and the J segment 1 base; nucleotides outside the gene matches: 0. This CDR3 is 14 amino acids long. Germline lookup yields CDR1 LNHNV and CDR2 YYDKDF (reference sequence). The CDR3 protein is CATSRGDSQETQYF. CDR3 bases: TGTGCCACCAGCAGAGGGGACAGCCAAGAGACCCAGTACTTC. The full variable domain, rest sourced from reference TRBV15 and TRBJ2-5, is DAMVIQNPRYQVTQFGKPVTLSCSQTLNHNVMYWYQQKSSQAPKLLFHYYDKDFNNEADTPDNFQSRRPNTSFCFLDIRSPGLGDTAMYLCATSRGDSQETQYFGPGTRLLVL.

This clonotype was seen ten or more times. V and J are TRBV6-1 and TRBJ2-7; D is ambiguous. CDR1 is MNHNS and CDR2 is SASEGT in the germline V gene. The CDR3 is 16 residues long. V was shortened by 5 bases and J by 0 bases, with 17 bases between the two germline ends. The CDR3 loop is CASSRTPTVGSYEQYF. For the CDR3, the DNA is TGTGCCAGCAGTAGGACCCCAACGGTGGGCTCCTACGAGCAGTACTTC.

This clonotype was observed at least ten times. The V gene is TRBV5-1, the J gene TRBJ1-6; the match to TRBD1 covers 12 bases. The trim removed 0 bases at V and 2 bases at J, leaving 3 bases unmatched. The CDR3 loop spans 18 amino acids. CDR1 and CDR2 from the germline V gene are SGHRS and YFSETQ. This CDR3 is CASSLGDRGLTYNSPLHF. The CDR3 DNA is TGCGCCAGCAGCTTGGGGGACAGGGGGCTGACCTATAATTCACCCCTCCACTTT.

This clonotype was detected many times. This rearrangement joins TRBV11-2 to TRBJ2-5, with 10 bases that match TRBD2. Germline lookup yields CDR1 SGHAT and CDR2 FQNNGV. The CDR3 has 16 amino acids. V shed 1 base, J shed 4 bases, and the junction held 6 bases outside the gene matches. Here the CDR3 DNA reads TGTGCCAGCAGCTTAGGGGAATTAGCGGGAGGAGAGACCCAGTACTTC. This translates into CASSLGELAGGETQYF.

This clonotype was found many times. The V and J genes are TRBV6-5 and TRBJ2-7; TRBD1 might be the D (5 bases). The ends were cut back, 1 base at V and 6 bases at J, with 13 bases in the middle. The germline CDR1 and CDR2 sequences are MNHEY and SVGAGI. CDR3 length: 14 residues. CDR3 DNA sequence: TGTGCCAGCAGTTACTTCGGACAAAGCGCCGAGCAGTACTTC. Protein sequence: CASSYFGQSAEQYF.

This clonotype appeared many times. The gene calls are TRBV7-3 and TRBJ2-1; 7 bases match TRBD2. Unmatched junction bases numbered 20, after V lost 6 bases and J lost 6 bases. This CDR3 spans 18 amino acids. From germline, CDR1 is SGHTA and CDR2 FQGTGA. CDR3 DNA: TGTGCCAGCAGTCCCAACCCCCTAGCGGTTGCCCTTGGCAATGAGCAGTTCTTC. Amino acid sequence: CASSPNPLAVALGNEQFF.

This clonotype was counted many times. This rearrangement joins TRBV5-1 to TRBJ2-7; possibly TRBD1 or TRBD2 for D (5 bases each). Trimming stripped 1 base from V and 7 bases from J, with 15 bases between. The CDR3 covers 14 residues. CDR1 and CDR2 from the germline V gene are SGHRS and YFSETQ. The CDR3 sequence is CASSLRSREREQYF. CDR3 bases: TGCGCCAGCAGCTTGAGGTCCAGGGAGAGGGAGCAGTACTTC.

This clonotype occurred many times. The chain employs TRBV2 and TRBJ1-2; weak D call: TRBD1 (5 bases). The ends were cut back, 3 bases at V and 8 bases at J, with 19 bases in the middle. This CDR3 contains 15 residues. Germline CDR1 SNHLY, CDR2 FYNNEI. The CDR3 DNA follows: TGTGCCAGCAGTGACAGGGTGGAGGGAATACAAGGCTACACCTTC. Its protein product is CASSDRVEGIQGYTF.

This clonotype has a count of ten or more. The chain joins TRBV9 to TRBJ2-1, with no clear D. Trimming stripped 3 bases from V and 9 bases from J, with 13 bases between. Germline assignment: CDR1 SGDLS and CDR2 YYNGEE. The CDR3 extends over 13 amino acids. CDR3 nucleotide sequence: TGTGCCAGCAGCGCCCCAAGGTATCCTGAGCAGTTCTTC. Its protein is CASSAPRYPEQFF. Using reference TRBV9 and TRBJ2-1 for the parts outside the CDR3, the full variable domain is DSGVTQTPKHLITATGQRVTLRCSPRSGDLSVYWYQQSLDQGLQFLIQYYNGEERAKGNILERFSAQQFPDLHSELNLSSLELGDSALYFCASSAPRYPEQFFGPGTRLTVL.

The V call is TRBV12-5, the J call TRBJ2-3, with 8 bases lining up with TRBD1. Losses at the gene ends were 2 bases for V and 4 bases for J; bases not matched to a gene: 23. CDR3 length: 21 amino acids. Germline loops: CDR1 LGHNT, CDR2 FRNRAP. The CDR3, as DNA: TGTGCTAGTGGTTTGATCCACTATCGAGGGCAGGGGGCACCGAGCGCAGATACGCAGTATTTT. It codes for CASGLIHYRGQGAPSADTQYF.

Many counts were recorded for this clonotype. The genes are TRBV27 and TRBJ2-1; 16 positions agree with TRBD2. The germline gives CDR1 MNHEY, CDR2 SMNVEV (reference sequence). J lost 12 bases, V lost 5 bases, and 7 bases had no gene match. CDR3 length equals 15 residues. In nucleotides, the CDR3 is TGTGCCAGCAGTACGGGACTAGCGGGGGGGCCGGGGCAGTTCTTC. Translation: CASSTGLAGGPGQFF.

The chain is built from TRBV12-3 or TRBV12-4 and TRBJ2-7, with 14 bases that match TRBD2. J lost 3 bases, V lost 6 bases, and 7 bases had no gene match. The CDR3 length is 16 residues. The CDR3 coding sequence is TGTGCCAGCAGCTACGGGACTAGCGGGAGAAGCTACGAGCAGTACTTC. Translating it yields CASSYGTSGRSYEQYF.

This clonotype was seen at least ten times. The chain employs TRBV16 and TRBJ2-4; either TRBD1 or TRBD2 may supply D (5 bases each). Trimming removed 0 bases at V and 0 bases at J, with 12 bases between. The germline CDR1 and CDR2 sequences are KGHSY and FQNENV. This CDR3 region has 17 residues. In DNA, the CDR3 is TGTGCCAGCAGCCAATCAATGGGGGAGCTAGCCAAAAACATTCAGTACTTC. Amino acid sequence: CASSQSMGELAKNIQYF.

At least ten counts were recorded for this clonotype. The chain uses TRBV29-1 and TRBJ1-2; D not resolved. Germline lookup yields CDR1 SQVTM and CDR2 ANQGSEA. The CDR3 totals 15 residues. Trimming took off 3 bases at V and 4 bases at J, with 18 bases between the two ends. The CDR3 loop is CSVDGPRREGYGYTF. The CDR3 DNA reads as TGCAGCGTTGACGGACCTCGGAGGGAGGGCTATGGCTACACCTTC. Full variable domain (outside the CDR3, taken from reference TRBV29-1 and TRBJ1-2): SAVISQKPSRDICQRGTSLTIQCQVDSQVTMMFWYRQQPGQSLTLIATANQGSEATYESGFVIDKFPISRPNLTFSTLTVSNMSPEDSSIYLCSVDGPRREGYGYTFGSGTRLTVV.